The 5 T cell receptor beta chains below come from one sample, sequenced in a study of T-cell reconstitution after alpha-beta-depleted transplantation in children. This sample's TCRbeta library carried unique molecular identifier barcodes. MiXCR, applied by TCRdb to the PCR reads, yields one record per CDR3 protein. The repertoire consists of tens of thousands of distinct CDR3 sequences, with roughly 5.2% occurring once and the leading ten covering approximately 20%. The sequencing used PBMCs, mostly from graft donor cells, collected 180 days after TCRalphabeta/CD19-depleted stem cell transplant. Every receptor here comes from a boy under two years old who had a stem cell transplant for acute myeloid leukemia, so the T cells may come from the graft donor.

This clonotype was counted many times. The chain carries TRBV5-1 and TRBJ1-3, with D possibly matching TRBD1 (5 bases). CDR3 length: 15 amino acids. Germline V gene data show CDR1 as SGHRS and CDR2 as YFSETQ. The V end was cut by 3 bases, the J end by 0 bases, with 10 bases between. CDR3 DNA: TGCGCCAGCAGCTACGCCGACAGCTCTGGAAACACCATATATTTT. This translates into CASSYADSSGNTIYF.

This clonotype has ten or more counts. This chain uses TRBV20-1 with TRBJ2-2; possible D gene TRBD1, 5 bases. Germline CDR1 and CDR2: DFQATT and SNEGSKA (reference sequence). The CDR3 runs 12 residues. Trimming stripped 6 bases from V and 5 bases from J, with 10 bases between. The CDR3 is CSAQTDTGELFF. CDR3 coding DNA: TGCAGTGCCCAGACAGATACCGGGGAGCTGTTTTTT.

This clonotype was recorded at least ten times. The chain employs TRBV7-9 and TRBJ2-5, with a possible D match to TRBD1 (5 bases). The CDR3 is 15 residues long. Trimming shortened V by 1 base and J by 5 bases, and 14 bases separated the two germline ends. Germline values: CDR1 SEHNR, CDR2 FQNEAQ (reference sequence). The CDR3 DNA sequence: TGTGCCAGCAGCTTAGGATCGGCCAGGGCTGAGACCCAGTACTTC. The encoded protein is CASSLGSARAETQYF. Variable domain in full (rest from reference TRBV7-9 and TRBJ2-5): DTGVSQNPRHKITKRGQNVTFRCDPISEHNRLYWYRQTLGQGPEFLTYFQNEAQLEKSRLLSDRFSAERPKGSFSTLEIQRTEQGDSAMYLCASSLGSARAETQYFGPGTRLLVL.

This clonotype was detected only a few times. Just one base apart from a much larger clone, this may be a read error. V is TRBV7-2 and J is TRBJ1-5; no reliable D call. The CDR3 extends over 15 amino acids. Germline loops: CDR1 SGHTA, CDR2 FQGNSA. V was trimmed by 5 bases and J by 2 bases, leaving 13 bases between them. The CDR3 loop reads CASSLVGSGNQPQHF. The CDR3 DNA follows: TGTGCCAGCAGCCTGGTGGGGTCCGGCAATCAGCCCCAGCATTTT.

This clonotype was detected many times. The chain links TRBV27 to TRBJ2-5; 7 bases are shared with TRBD2. The CDR3 loop spans 17 amino acids. V lost 4 bases to trimming and J lost 2 bases; unmatched junction nucleotides: 13. Germline V lookup: CDR1 MNHEY, CDR2 SMNVEV (reference sequence). CDR3 region: CASSSRLAQEGQETQYF. The DNA of the CDR3 is TGTGCCAGCAGTTCGCGACTAGCACAGGAGGGGCAAGAGACCCAGTACTTC.